These T cell receptor beta chains were read from a single sample in a study of T cell responses to AZD1222 COVID-19 vaccine. Sequencing used immunoSEQ multiplex PCR; TCRdb keeps in-frame clones, though not all of them. The table shows 100,000 to 150,000 clones, with over 90% occurring only once. Sequencing was performed on peripheral blood, taken on day 0 of AZD1222 vaccination. All receptors derive from an adult in good health. The CDR3 runs from the conserved cysteine through the conserved F or W. Each record gives: J gene, V gene, CDR3 length, clone size, D gene, CDR3 DNA, CDR3 protein. The D gene is left open where the match is weak. The size entry is marked missing in some rows and otherwise reads once, few, many or a size class.

J: TRBJ2-7
V: TRBV19
length: 17
size: once
D: NA
DNA: TGTGCCAGTAGTGCATCGCTCCCCACGACAGTCTCCTACGAGCAGTACTTC
CDR3: CASSASLPTTVSYEQYF

J: TRBJ2-2
V: TRBV28
length: 12
size: NA
D: NA
DNA: TGTGCCAGCAGGGAGGGTGTCGGGGAGCTGTTTTTT
CDR3: CASREGVGELFF

J: TRBJ1-1
V: TRBV7-2
length: 12
size: NA
D: NA
DNA: TGTGCCAGCAGCTTATATTCGGATTTAGTACTTTTT
CDR3: CASSLYSDLVLF

J: TRBJ2-7
V: TRBV3-1/TRBV3-2
length: 15
size: NA
D: TRBD2
DNA: TGTGCCAGCAGCCACCAAGGAGCGGGGGGACGCGAGCAGTACTTC
CDR3: CASSHQGAGGREQYF

J: TRBJ2-2
V: TRBV7-9
length: 19
size: NA
D: NA
DNA: TGTGCCAGCAGCCGATTCGGACGGTCGGAGGGGGCGAGCACCGGGGAGCTGTTTTTT
CDR3: CASSRFGRSEGASTGELFF

J: TRBJ2-3
V: TRBV9
length: 16
size: NA
D: NA
DNA: TGTGCCAGCAGCGTATCGGGGACATCACTCACAGATACGCAGTATTTT
CDR3: CASSVSGTSLTDTQYF

J: TRBJ1-2
V: TRBV5-1
length: 13
size: NA
D: NA
DNA: TGCGCCAGCAGCTTTACAGCAAACTATGGCTACACCTTC
CDR3: CASSFTANYGYTF

J: TRBJ2-1
V: TRBV19
length: 13
size: NA
D: NA
DNA: TGTGCCAGTAGCCGCGGACTGGCAAATGAGCAGTTCTTC
CDR3: CASSRGLANEQFF

J: TRBJ2-1
V: TRBV5-6
length: 14
size: NA
D: TRBD1
DNA: TGTGCCAGCAGCTTGGGACAGGGGGCAAGGGAGCAGTTCTTC
CDR3: CASSLGQGAREQFF

J: TRBJ1-5
V: TRBV6-2/TRBV6-3
length: 14
size: few
D: TRBD1
DNA: TGTGCCAGCAGCTCGAGACAGGGTTATCAGCCCCAGCATTTT
CDR3: CASSSRQGYQPQHF

J: TRBJ2-5
V: TRBV7-2
length: 16
size: NA
D: TRBD2
DNA: TGTGCCAGCAGCTTAGTATCCGCGGGAGCAGCGGAGACCCAGTACTTC
CDR3: CASSLVSAGAAETQYF

J: TRBJ2-7
V: TRBV11-2
length: 15
size: once
D: NA
DNA: TGTGCCAGCAGCTTAGGGCGACAGAGAGCATACGAGCAGTACTTC
CDR3: CASSLGRQRAYEQYF

J: TRBJ2-1
V: TRBV7-2
length: 15
size: once
D: NA
DNA: TGTGCCAGCCGTCCCGGGGGCGGGAGAAGGAATGAGCAGTTCTTC
CDR3: CASRPGGGRRNEQFF

J: TRBJ1-1
V: TRBV12-3/TRBV12-4
length: 13
size: NA
D: NA
DNA: TGTGCCAGCAGTTTAGGGGTTGGCACTGAAGCTTTCTTT
CDR3: CASSLGVGTEAFF

J: TRBJ1-2
V: TRBV4-2
length: 15
size: once
D: TRBD1
DNA: TGTGCCAGCAGCCCATACAGGGGGCGGGACTATGGCTACACCTTC
CDR3: CASSPYRGRDYGYTF

J: TRBJ2-5
V: TRBV6-5
length: 14
size: NA
D: NA
DNA: TGTGCCAGCACCCGATCGGGCCAGCAAGAGACCCAGTACTTC
CDR3: CASTRSGQQETQYF

J: TRBJ2-1
V: TRBV6-5
length: 13
size: NA
D: NA
DNA: TGTGCCAGCACGGCGGTCACCTACAATGAGCAGTTCTTC
CDR3: CASTAVTYNEQFF

J: TRBJ2-5
V: TRBV11-3
length: 14
size: NA
D: TRBD1
DNA: TGTGCCAGCAGCGCGGGACAGGGGAAAGAGACCCAGTACTTC
CDR3: CASSAGQGKETQYF

J: TRBJ1-6
V: TRBV7-9
length: 14
size: NA
D: TRBD1
DNA: TGTGCCAGCAGCCCGACAGGGTCTAATTCACCCCTCCACTTT
CDR3: CASSPTGSNSPLHF

J: TRBJ2-1
V: TRBV7-8
length: 15
size: few
D: TRBD2
DNA: TGTGCCAGCAGCTTAGCCGGGAGGTTCTACAATGAGCAGTTCTTC
CDR3: CASSLAGRFYNEQFF

J: TRBJ2-2
V: TRBV19
length: 17
size: NA
D: NA
DNA: TGTGCCAGTAGTATCGATCCGGTCCCTATATCAGTCGGGGAGCTGTTTTTT
CDR3: CASSIDPVPISVGELFF

J: TRBJ2-5
V: TRBV2
length: 12
size: once
D: NA
DNA: TGTGCCAGCAAAGTCTCTCAGGGAGGCCCGGACTTC
CDR3: CASKVSQGGPDF

J: TRBJ1-4
V: TRBV18
length: 17
size: NA
D: TRBD1
DNA: TGTGCCAGCTCACCCCCCAACCGAGACAGGGCGTACGAAAAACTGTTTTTT
CDR3: CASSPPNRDRAYEKLFF

J: TRBJ1-1
V: TRBV10-2
length: 14
size: NA
D: NA
DNA: TGCGCCAGCAGTGAGTCCTGGGGGAACACTGAAGCTTTCTTT
CDR3: CASSESWGNTEAFF

J: TRBJ1-4
V: TRBV11-2
length: 12
size: NA
D: NA
DNA: TGTGCCAGCAGCTTGGACAGTGAAAAACTGTTTTTT
CDR3: CASSLDSEKLFF

J: TRBJ2-2
V: TRBV7-2
length: 16
size: NA
D: TRBD2
DNA: TGTGCCAGCAGCGCTCTAGCGGGGGGGTTCACCGGGGAGCTGTTTTTT
CDR3: CASSALAGGFTGELFF

J: TRBJ1-1
V: TRBV6-1
length: 14
size: NA
D: NA
DNA: TGTGCCAGCAGTGAAGGGGGTGGGTGGGCTGAAGCTTTCTTT
CDR3: CASSEGGGWAEAFF

J: TRBJ1-5
V: TRBV30
length: 13
size: NA
D: TRBD1
DNA: TGTGCCTGGAGCAGGACAGGGGGCCAGCCCCAGCATTTT
CDR3: CAWSRTGGQPQHF

J: TRBJ1-3
V: TRBV7-9
length: 15
size: NA
D: TRBD1
DNA: TGTGCCAGCAGCGAGGACAGGGGGTATGGAAACACCATATATTTT
CDR3: CASSEDRGYGNTIYF

J: TRBJ1-3
V: TRBV11-2
length: 12
size: NA
D: NA
DNA: TGTGCCAGCAGCCTAAATGGAAACACCATATATTTT
CDR3: CASSLNGNTIYF

J: TRBJ1-2
V: TRBV4-1
length: 17
size: NA
D: TRBD1
DNA: TGCGCCAGCAGCCCTGTGGGGGACAGCCAGCTCCTTTATGGCTACACCTTC
CDR3: CASSPVGDSQLLYGYTF

J: TRBJ1-1
V: TRBV27
length: 13
size: NA
D: NA
DNA: TGTGCCAGCAGGGAAAACAGATACACTGAAGCTTTCTTT
CDR3: CASRENRYTEAFF

J: TRBJ2-7
V: TRBV3-1/TRBV3-2
length: 14
size: NA
D: TRBD2
DNA: TGTGCCAGCAGCCTTGGACTAGCGGGCTACGAGCAGTACTTC
CDR3: CASSLGLAGYEQYF

J: TRBJ2-3
V: TRBV18
length: 16
size: NA
D: NA
DNA: TGTGCCAGCTCACCTTTAACGACTACAAGCACAGATACGCAGTATTTT
CDR3: CASSPLTTTSTDTQYF

J: TRBJ2-4
V: TRBV6-5
length: 16
size: NA
D: TRBD1
DNA: TGTGCCAGCAGTTACTCGTCCAGGACAGGGGTAAACATTCAGTACTTC
CDR3: CASSYSSRTGVNIQYF

J: TRBJ2-1
V: TRBV7-9
length: 13
size: NA
D: NA
DNA: TGTGCCAGCAGCTTACAGGGGAGGGGTGAGCAGTTCTTC
CDR3: CASSLQGRGEQFF

J: TRBJ1-5
V: TRBV7-2
length: 13
size: NA
D: NA
DNA: TGTGCCAGCAGCACAGGTATTAATCAGCCCCAGCATTTT
CDR3: CASSTGINQPQHF

J: TRBJ1-1
V: TRBV6-1
length: 14
size: few
D: NA
DNA: TGTGCCAGCAGTGAGGCAGCTGCGAACACTGAAGCTTTCTTT
CDR3: CASSEAAANTEAFF

J: TRBJ2-4
V: TRBV28
length: 14
size: NA
D: NA
DNA: TGTGCCAGCAGAGAAGCCGGGCTTAGGGGTCTTCAGTACTTC
CDR3: CASREAGLRGLQYF

J: TRBJ1-6
V: TRBV19
length: 13
size: NA
D: TRBD1
DNA: TGTGCCAGTCAGGACAGGCTCAATTCACCCCTCCACTTT
CDR3: CASQDRLNSPLHF

J: TRBJ1-5
V: TRBV7-6
length: 14
size: NA
D: NA
DNA: TGTGCCAGCAGCTTAGGGGTGGGGGCTCAGCCCCAGCATTTT
CDR3: CASSLGVGAQPQHF

J: TRBJ1-6
V: TRBV7-2
length: 15
size: NA
D: TRBD1
DNA: TGTGCCAGCAGCGGCCGGGACAGGGAGAATTCACCCCTCCACTTT
CDR3: CASSGRDRENSPLHF